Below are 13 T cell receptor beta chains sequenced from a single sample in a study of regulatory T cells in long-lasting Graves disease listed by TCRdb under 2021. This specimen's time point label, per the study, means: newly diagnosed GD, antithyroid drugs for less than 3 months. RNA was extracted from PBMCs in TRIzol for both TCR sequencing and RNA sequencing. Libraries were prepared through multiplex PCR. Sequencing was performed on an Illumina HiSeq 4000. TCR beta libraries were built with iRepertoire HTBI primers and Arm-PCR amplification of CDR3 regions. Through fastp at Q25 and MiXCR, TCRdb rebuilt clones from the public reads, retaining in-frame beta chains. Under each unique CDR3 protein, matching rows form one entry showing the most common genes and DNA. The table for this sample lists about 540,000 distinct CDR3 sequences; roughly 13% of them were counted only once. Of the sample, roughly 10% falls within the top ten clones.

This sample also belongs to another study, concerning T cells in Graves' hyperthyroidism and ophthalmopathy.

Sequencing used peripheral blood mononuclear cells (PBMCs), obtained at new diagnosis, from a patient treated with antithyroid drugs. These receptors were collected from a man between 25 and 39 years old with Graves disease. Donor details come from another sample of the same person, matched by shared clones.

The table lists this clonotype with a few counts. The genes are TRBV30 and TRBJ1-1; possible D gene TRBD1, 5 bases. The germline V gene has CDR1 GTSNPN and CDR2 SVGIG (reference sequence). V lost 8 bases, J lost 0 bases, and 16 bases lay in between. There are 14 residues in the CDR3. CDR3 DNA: TGTGCCGGGACGAAGGTGGTACTGAACACTGAAGCTTTCTTT. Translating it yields CAGTKVVLNTEAFF.

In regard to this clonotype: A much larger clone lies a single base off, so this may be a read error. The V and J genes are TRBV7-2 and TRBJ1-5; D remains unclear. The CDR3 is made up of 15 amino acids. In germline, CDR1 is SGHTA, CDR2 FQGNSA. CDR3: CASSPTAGSNHPQHF. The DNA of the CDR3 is TGTGCCAGCAGCCCTACCGCGGGGTCGAATCACCCCCAGCATTTT. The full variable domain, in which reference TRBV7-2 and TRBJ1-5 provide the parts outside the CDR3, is GAGVSQSPSNKVTEKGKDVELRCDPISGHTALYWYRQSLGQGLEFLIYFQGNSAPDKSGLPSDRFSAERTGGSVSTLTIQRTQQEDSAVYLCASSPTAGSNHPQHFGDGTRLSIL.

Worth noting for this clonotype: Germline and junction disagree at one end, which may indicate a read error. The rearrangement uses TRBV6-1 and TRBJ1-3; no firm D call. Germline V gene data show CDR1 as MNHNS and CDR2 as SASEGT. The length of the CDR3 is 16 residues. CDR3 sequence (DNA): TGTGCCATCAGTGACCCACTTGGAGGATCTGGAAACGCCATATATTTT. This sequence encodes CAISDPLGGSGNAIYF.

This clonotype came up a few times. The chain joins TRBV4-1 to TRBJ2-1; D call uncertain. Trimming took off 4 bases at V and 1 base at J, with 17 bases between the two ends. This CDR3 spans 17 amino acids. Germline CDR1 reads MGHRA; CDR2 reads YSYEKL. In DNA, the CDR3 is TGCGCCAGCAGCCTTATGGGCCCTCGGCAGTCCTACAATGAGCAGTTCTTC. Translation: CASSLMGPRQSYNEQFF.

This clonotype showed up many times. The DNA of the CDR3 is TGTGCCAGCAGTTATCAATGGTCGAGAATCCAAGAGACCCAGTACTTC. Its protein product is CASSYQWSRIQETQYF. The chain links TRBV6-9 to TRBJ2-5; D not certain. This CDR3 is 16 amino acids long. Germline loops: CDR1 MNHGY, CDR2 SVAAGI. Trimming took off 2 bases at V and 1 base at J, with 14 bases between the two ends.

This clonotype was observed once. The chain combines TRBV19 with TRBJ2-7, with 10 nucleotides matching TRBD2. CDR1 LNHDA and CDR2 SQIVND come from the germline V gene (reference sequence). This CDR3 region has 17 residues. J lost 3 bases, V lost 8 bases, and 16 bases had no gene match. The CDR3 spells CASASESSGRADYEQYF. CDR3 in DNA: TGTGCCAGTGCGTCCGAATCAAGCGGGAGGGCCGACTACGAGCAGTACTTC.

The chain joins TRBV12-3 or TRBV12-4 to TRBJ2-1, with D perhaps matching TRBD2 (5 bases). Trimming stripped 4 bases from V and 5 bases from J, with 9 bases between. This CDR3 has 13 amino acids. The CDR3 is CASSSISDNEQFF. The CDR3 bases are TGTGCCAGCAGTTCGATTAGCGACAATGAGCAGTTCTTC.

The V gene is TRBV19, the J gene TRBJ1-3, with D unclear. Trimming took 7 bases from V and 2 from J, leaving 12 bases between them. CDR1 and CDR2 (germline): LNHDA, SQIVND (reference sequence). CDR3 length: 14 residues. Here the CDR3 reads CASIAGSTGNTIYF. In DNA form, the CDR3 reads TGTGCCAGTATAGCAGGATCTACTGGAAACACCATATATTTT.

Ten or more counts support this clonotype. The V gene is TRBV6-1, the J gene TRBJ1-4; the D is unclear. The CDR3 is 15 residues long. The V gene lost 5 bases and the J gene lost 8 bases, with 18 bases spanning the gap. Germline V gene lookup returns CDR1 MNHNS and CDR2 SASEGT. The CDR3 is CASSTSSGRGEKLFF. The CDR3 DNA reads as TGTGCCAGCAGTACCTCTTCAGGTCGAGGGGAAAAACTGTTTTTT.

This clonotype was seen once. The CDR3 nucleotides read TGTGCCAGCAACTGGGGGGGCCAGGAAAAACTGTTTTTT. Its translation: CASNWGGQEKLFF. The rearrangement joins TRBV6-2 or TRBV6-3 to TRBJ1-4; D might be TRBD1 (6 bases). Looked up from germline, CDR1 is MNHEY and CDR2 is SVGEGT. This CDR3 has 13 residues. The V and J ends lost 7 bases and 8 bases respectively, with 14 bases between them.

The CDR3 spells CASRPTRIGNEQFF. DNA of the CDR3: TGTGCCAGCAGGCCGACTAGGATAGGCAATGAGCAGTTCTTC. This chain connects TRBV7-2 to TRBJ2-1; maybe TRBD2 (6 bases). Deletions cut 6 bases from V and 6 bases from J, with 15 bases between. CDR3 size: 14 residues. Germline lookup yields CDR1 SGHTA and CDR2 FQGNSA.

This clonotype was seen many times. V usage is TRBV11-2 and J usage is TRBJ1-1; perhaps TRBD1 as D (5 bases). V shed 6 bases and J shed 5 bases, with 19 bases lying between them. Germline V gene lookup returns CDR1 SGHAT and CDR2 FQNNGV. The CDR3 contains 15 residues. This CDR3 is CASRGDWGERTEAFF. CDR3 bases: TGTGCCAGCAGGGGGGACTGGGGTGAGAGAACTGAAGCTTTCTTT.

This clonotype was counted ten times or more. The CDR3 DNA sequence: TGCAGTGCTAGAGGCCCTAGCGGGAGGGCCTACGAGCAGTACTTC. Translation: CSARGPSGRAYEQYF. V usage is TRBV20-1 and J usage is TRBJ2-7; 12 bases are shared with TRBD2. CDR1 is DFQATT and CDR2 is SNEGSKA in the germline V gene (reference sequence). The CDR3 length is 15 residues. Losses at the gene ends were 1 base for V and 2 bases for J; bases not matched to a gene: 3.